The rows below give T cell receptor beta chains drawn from one sample of a study of long-term antiretroviral therapy in people with HIV. Produced via immunoSEQ multiplex PCR; TCRdb's table is partial and in-frame only. The sample carries approximately 24,000 clones, 60% to 85% recorded once. The material sequenced was unsorted PBMCs, taken 2.1 years after starting antiretroviral therapy. The receptors here all came from a young man with HIV. CDR3s include the opening cysteine and the closing phenylalanine or tryptophan. D genes are given only for firm matches. Clone size is given for some rows only: seen once, a few or many times, or a class if the clone is expanded.

size	V	J	D	CDR3	DNA
once	TRBV15	TRBJ1-5	-	CATSRLGFQPQHF	TGTGCCACCAGCAGACTAGGGTTTCAGCCCCAGCATTTT
-	TRBV11-2	TRBJ1-6	TRBD1	CAGSFPRDRASYNSPLHF	TGTGCCGGCAGCTTCCCCCGGGACAGGGCTTCCTATAATTCACCCCTCCACTTT
-	TRBV5-1	TRBJ2-3	-	CASSLGDPTDTQYF	TGCGCCAGCAGCTTGGGGGATCCCACAGATACGCAGTATTTT
once	TRBV7-2	TRBJ2-5	-	CASSSQVGETQYF	TGTGCCAGCAGCTCCCAGGTCGGGGAGACCCAGTACTTC
-	TRBV5-1	TRBJ2-7	TRBD1	CASSLALGRGHEQYF	TGCGCCAGCAGCTTGGCCCTGGGCAGGGGGCACGAGCAGTACTTC
-	TRBV11-2	TRBJ2-1	-	CASSVTSRPFNEQFF	TGTGCCAGCAGCGTGACCAGTCGGCCTTTCAATGAGCAGTTCTTC
-	TRBV6-5	TRBJ1-2	-	CASSYDGGRGGYTF	TGTGCCAGCAGTTACGATGGGGGAAGGGGTGGCTACACCTTC
-	TRBV19	TRBJ2-2	TRBD1	CASNQGANTGELFF	TGTGCCAGTAATCAGGGGGCGAACACCGGGGAGCTGTTTTTT
-	TRBV10-1	TRBJ2-1	TRBD1	CASSVTGPYNEQFF	TGCGCCAGCAGTGTGACAGGGCCCTACAATGAGCAGTTCTTC
medium-sized	TRBV7-2	TRBJ2-1	TRBD1	CASSIDRGRTYNEQFF	TGTGCCAGCAGTATTGACAGGGGGCGCACCTACAATGAGCAGTTCTTC
-	TRBV29-1	TRBJ2-7	-	CSVEGGDGHASYEQYF	TGCAGCGTTGAAGGGGGTGACGGGCACGCTTCCTACGAGCAGTACTTC
once	TRBV7-2	TRBJ2-5	-	CASSSKGEETQYF	TGTGCCAGCAGCTCGAAAGGGGAGGAGACCCAGTACTTC
-	TRBV11-2	TRBJ1-1	-	CASSSIFPGGPEAFF	TGTGCCAGCAGCTCAATCTTCCCGGGGGGCCCTGAAGCTTTCTTT
-	TRBV30	TRBJ2-4	TRBD1	CAWNLQGAKNIQYF	TGTGCCTGGAACCTACAGGGGGCCAAAAACATTCAGTACTTC
-	TRBV5-6	TRBJ2-7	-	CASSFRDGPTSYEQYF	TGTGCCAGCAGCTTCCGGGACGGACCTACCTCCTACGAGCAGTACTTC
-	TRBV28	TRBJ2-4	-	CASSLEQGVNIQYF	TGTGCCAGCAGTTTAGAACAGGGTGTAAACATTCAGTACTTC
few	TRBV10-3	TRBJ2-1	-	CAISAGNEQFF	TGTGCCATCAGCGCGGGAAATGAGCAGTTCTTC
-	TRBV5-6	TRBJ1-6	-	CASSADQGNSPLHF	TGTGCCAGCAGCGCGGACCAGGGGAATTCACCCCTCCACTTT
-	TRBV5-5	TRBJ2-5	TRBD2	CATSIRVSGDEYF	TGTGCCACATCCATTCGGGTTAGCGGGGACGAATACTTC
once	TRBV6-1	TRBJ1-5	-	CASRGLTGVNQPQHF	TGTGCCAGCAGGGGCCTGACAGGAGTCAATCAGCCCCAGCATTTT
-	TRBV18	TRBJ2-1	-	CASWGGGFEQFF	TGTGCCAGCTGGGGCGGAGGCTTCGAGCAGTTCTTC
-	TRBV5-1	TRBJ2-3	-	CASSLVSGVKTDTQYF	TGCGCCAGCAGCTTGGTGTCAGGGGTTAAGACAGATACGCAGTATTTT
-	TRBV19	TRBJ1-1	-	CASSIGGSLNTEAFF	TGTGCCAGTAGTATTGGAGGGTCTCTGAACACTGAAGCTTTCTTT
-	TRBV5-1	TRBJ2-7	TRBD1	CASSLKGATGNYEQYF	TGCGCCAGCAGCTTGAAGGGAGCGACAGGGAACTACGAGCAGTACTTC
-	TRBV30	TRBJ1-4	-	CAWSVEPTRKLFF	TGTGCCTGGAGTGTAGAACCCACGAGGAAACTGTTTTTT
-	TRBV6-1	TRBJ2-7	-	CASMLEETSYEQYF	TGTGCCAGCATGCTGGAGGAGACATCCTACGAGCAGTACTTC
-	TRBV10-3	TRBJ2-3	TRBD1	CAISDSGTGGGPDTQYF	TGTGCCATCAGTGACTCCGGGACAGGGGGCGGACCAGATACGCAGTATTTT
-	TRBV19	TRBJ2-7	-	CASSFPGSYEQYF	TGTGCCAGTAGTTTTCCAGGGTCCTACGAGCAGTACTTC
few	TRBV10-3	TRBJ1-3	-	CAISESVRGGGNTIYF	TGTGCCATCAGTGAGTCCGTCAGGGGAGGTGGAAACACCATATATTTT
-	TRBV19	TRBJ2-7	TRBD1	CASSGTGGAYEQYF	TGTGCCAGTAGTGGGACAGGGGGGGCCTACGAGCAGTACTTC
once	TRBV28	TRBJ1-6	TRBD1	CASSPSTGASNSPLHF	TGTGCCAGCAGCCCCTCGACAGGGGCCTCTAATTCACCCCTCCACTTT
-	TRBV7-9	TRBJ2-5	TRBD2	CASSLRLARRETQYF	TGTGCCAGCAGCTTAAGACTAGCCCGGAGAGAGACCCAGTACTTC
-	TRBV30	TRBJ2-7	TRBD2	CAWSATKGLALEQYF	TGTGCCTGGAGTGCCACTAAGGGACTAGCTCTCGAGCAGTACTTC
few	TRBV6-1	TRBJ1-4	-	CASNLPGDLFF	TGTGCCAGCAATCTACCGGGAGACCTGTTTTTT
-	TRBV2	TRBJ2-5	TRBD2	CASSQRGGRETQYF	TGTGCCAGCAGCCAGCGGGGGGGCCGGGAGACCCAGTACTTC
-	TRBV5-1	TRBJ1-6	TRBD1	CASSLDPGQRGSPLHF	TGCGCCAGCAGCTTGGACCCGGGACAGAGGGGTTCACCCCTCCACTTT
-	TRBV11-3	TRBJ2-5	TRBD2	CASSPGGAQETQYF	TGTGCCAGCAGCCCGGGGGGGGCTCAAGAGACCCAGTACTTC
-	TRBV2	TRBJ2-7	-	CASRLQGPSYEQYF	TGTGCCAGCAGGTTACAGGGCCCCTCCTACGAGCAGTACTTC
-	TRBV7-8	TRBJ2-7	-	CASSPRQVYEQYF	TGTGCCAGCAGCCCCCGACAGGTCTACGAGCAGTACTTC
few	TRBV19	TRBJ1-4	-	CASSITAANNEKLFF	TGTGCCAGTAGTATTACGGCAGCTAACAATGAAAAACTGTTTTTT
-	TRBV30	TRBJ2-5	TRBD1	CAWSGHPDRGPQETQYF	TGTGCCTGGAGTGGTCACCCGGACAGGGGGCCCCAAGAGACCCAGTACTTC
-	TRBV18	TRBJ2-2	-	CASSSTGELFF	TGTGCCAGCTCATCCACCGGGGAGCTGTTTTTT
-	TRBV28	TRBJ2-2	TRBD2	CASTTGTSGGGNTGELFF	TGTGCCAGCACTACCGGGACTAGCGGGGGGGGGAACACCGGGGAGCTGTTTTTT
-	TRBV29-1	TRBJ1-1	TRBD1	CSVSQGRNTEAFF	TGCAGCGTTTCACAGGGGAGGAACACTGAAGCTTTCTTT
-	TRBV14	TRBJ2-1	TRBD2	CASSQTAGGGNEQFF	TGTGCCAGCAGCCAAACAGCGGGAGGGGGTAATGAGCAGTTCTTC
-	TRBV2	TRBJ2-7	-	CASSEAGQAPYEQYF	TGTGCCAGCAGTGAAGCGGGGCAGGCCCCCTACGAGCAGTACTTC
-	TRBV7-9	TRBJ2-5	-	CASSSFRGGARETQYF	TGTGCCAGCAGCTCCTTTAGGGGGGGGGCCCGAGAGACCCAGTACTTC
-	TRBV9	TRBJ2-7	TRBD2	CASSLGLGSYEQYF	TGTGCCAGCAGCCTGGGACTAGGCTCCTACGAGCAGTACTTC
-	TRBV15	TRBJ1-2	-	CATSRDQVGYTF	TGTGCCACCAGCAGGGACCAGGTTGGCTACACCTTC
once	TRBV6-6	TRBJ2-4	TRBD2	CASSPTSDLAKNIQYF	TGTGCCAGCAGCCCCACTAGCGACCTAGCCAAAAACATTCAGTACTTC
-	TRBV7-3	TRBJ1-6	-	CASSLTGNSPLHF	TGTGCCAGCAGCTTAACAGGAAATTCACCCCTCCACTTT
few	TRBV6-1	TRBJ2-7	-	CASSAVVGEQYF	TGTGCCAGCAGTGCAGTGGTTGGCGAGCAGTACTTC
-	TRBV13	TRBJ2-1	-	CASSPIYDGGQFYNEQFF	TGTGCCAGCAGCCCTATCTACGACGGGGGACAGTTTTACAATGAGCAGTTCTTC
-	TRBV28	TRBJ2-5	TRBD2	CASNYRTSGRRGTQYF	TGTGCCAGCAATTACCGGACTAGCGGGAGGCGGGGGACCCAGTACTTC
-	TRBV5-3	TRBJ2-7	-	CARSSRRGETYEQYF	TGTGCCAGAAGCTCTAGGAGGGGTGAGACCTACGAGCAGTACTTC